A single sample is the source of the 21 T cell receptor beta chains below, sequenced in a study of blood T cell repertoires in COVID-19. Sequencing used immunoSEQ multiplex PCR; TCRdb keeps in-frame clones, though not all of them. This sample yields a few hundred thousand clones, of which 80% to 85% are seen a single time; about 4.8% belongs to the top ten. Sequences were obtained from PBMCs or T cells enriched from blood (not recorded which). All receptors derive from a woman between 45 and 65 years old who had recovered from COVID-19.

The chain has TRBV5-5 and TRBJ1-1, with 7 nucleotides matching TRBD1. Per germline, CDR1 SGHKS and CDR2 YYEKEE (reference sequence). J gave up 0 bases and V 0 bases, and 11 bases lay outside the gene matches. The CDR3 runs to 18 residues. The CDR3 sequence is CASSLGDRAGGMNTEAFF. The CDR3 DNA follows: TGTGCCAGCAGCTTGGGAGACAGGGCTGGGGGAATGAACACTGAAGCTTTCTTT.

Only one count was recorded for this clone. V is TRBV27 and J is TRBJ2-1, with TRBD2 as a possible D gene (6 bases). The V end lost 5 bases, the J end lost 9 bases, and 14 bases lay between the germline ends. Germline V lookup: CDR1 MNHEY, CDR2 SMNVEV (reference sequence). The CDR3 is 13 residues long. CDR3 residues: CASSPGTQGEQFF. CDR3 coding DNA: TGTGCCAGCAGTCCCGGGACTCAGGGTGAGCAGTTCTTC.

This clone occurred once. This chain joins TRBV5-6 and TRBJ1-4; D unresolved. This CDR3 comprises 16 residues. Between the trimmed V and J ends, which lost 3 bases and 9 bases, there was a span of 21 bases. Germline V lookup: CDR1 SGHDT, CDR2 YYEEEE. The CDR3, as DNA: TGTGCCAGCAGCTGGGGTCGGGGTAACGTCCTTAAAAAACTGTTTTTT. This translates into CASSWGRGNVLKKLFF.

The chain couples TRBV13 to TRBJ1-1; D is unresolved. Germline loops: CDR1 PRHDT, CDR2 FYEKMQ (reference sequence). The CDR3 is made up of 14 amino acids. Trimming took off 3 bases at V and 2 bases at J, with 10 bases between the two ends. The CDR3 DNA is TGTGCCAGCAGCTTTATGGGGAGCAACACTGAAGCTTTCTTT. This encodes CASSFMGSNTEAFF.

This clone was seen more than once but under ten times. The chain recombines TRBV5-1 with TRBJ2-7; D gene uncertain. The CDR3 is 13 residues long. Trimming shortened V by 4 bases and J by 2 bases, and 10 bases separated the two germline ends. Looked up from germline, CDR1 is SGHRS and CDR2 is YFSETQ. CDR3 bases: TGCGCCAGCAGCCGACAAGAAGCCTACGAGCAGTACTTC. It yields the protein CASSRQEAYEQYF.

The genes are TRBV11-2 and TRBJ1-2; 9 bases fit TRBD1. The germline gives CDR1 SGHAT, CDR2 FQNNGV. This CDR3 contains 15 residues. After removal of 8 bases from V and 7 bases from J, the junction contained 14 bases not matched to a gene. CDR3 region: CASDEMGQGLSGYTF. For the CDR3, the DNA is TGTGCCAGCGATGAAATGGGACAGGGCCTTAGTGGCTACACCTTC.

The rearrangement links TRBV30 to TRBJ2-7, with D possibly being TRBD2 (6 bases). The CDR3 sequence is 14 residues long. Trimming took off 0 bases at V and 6 bases at J, with 15 bases between the two ends. The V gene's germline CDR1 is GTSNPN and CDR2 SVGIG (reference sequence). The CDR3 here is CAWSVGGVLAEQYF. CDR3 DNA sequence: TGTGCCTGGAGTGTGGGCGGGGTCCTAGCCGAGCAGTACTTC.

The CDR3 nucleotides are TGCGCCAGCAGCTTGGAACGTCCGAGCTCTGGAAACACCATATATTTT. Protein product: CASSLERPSSGNTIYF. This chain uses TRBV5-1 with TRBJ1-3, with no clear D. V was cut by 0 bases and J by 0 bases, with 10 bases left in between. Germline values: CDR1 SGHRS, CDR2 YFSETQ. There are 16 residues in the CDR3. Using reference TRBV5-1 and TRBJ1-3 for the parts outside the CDR3, the full variable domain is KAGVTQTPRYLIKTRGQQVTLSCSPISGHRSVSWYQQTPGQGLQFLFEYFSETQRNKGNFPGRFSGRQFSNSRSEMNVSTLELGDSALYLCASSLERPSSGNTIYFGEGSWLTVV.

The CDR3: CSASLQGAPAEAFF. The DNA for the CDR3 is TGCAGTGCTAGTCTCCAGGGGGCTCCCGCTGAAGCTTTCTTT. This rearrangement joins TRBV20-1 to TRBJ1-1; 8 bases match TRBD1. The CDR3 is 14 residues long. Looked up from germline, CDR1 is DFQATT and CDR2 is SNEGSKA (reference sequence). V trimming: 3 bases; J trimming: 6 bases; junction bases outside the gene matches: 9.

The chain uses TRBV4-3 and TRBJ2-5; D gene uncertain. V was cut by 1 base and J by 4 bases, with 19 bases left in between. CDR1 is LGHNA and CDR2 is YSLEER in the germline V gene. This CDR3 has 17 amino acids. The CDR3 reads CASSQGSLEQFGETQYF. The CDR3 DNA reads as TGCGCCAGCAGCCAAGGATCTCTCGAACAGTTTGGAGAGACCCAGTACTTC.

The V call is TRBV3-1 (or the pseudogene TRBV3-2), the J call TRBJ1-2; TRBD1 matches at 8 bases. CDR1 and CDR2 (germline): LGHDT, YNNKEL (reference sequence). With 0 bases clipped from V and 5 bases from J, the junction kept 8 bases outside the gene matches. CDR3 length equals 16 residues. CDR3 DNA: TGTGCCAGCAGCCAAGAGGCCACAGGGGGGACGTATGGCTACACCTTC. Translation: CASSQEATGGTYGYTF.

V and J are TRBV12-3 or TRBV12-4 and TRBJ1-2; no clear D. Trimming stripped 3 bases from V and 5 bases from J, with 7 bases between. There are 12 residues in the CDR3. The CDR3 is CASSFGEYGYTF. CDR3 DNA sequence: TGTGCCAGCAGTTTTGGGGAGTATGGCTACACCTTC.

The chain couples TRBV6-6 to TRBJ2-7; 9 bases agree with TRBD1. The CDR3 consists of 14 residues. Losses at the gene ends were 4 bases for V and 5 bases for J; bases not matched to a gene: 6. CDR1 and CDR2 from the germline V gene are MNHNY and SVGAGI (reference sequence). For the CDR3, the DNA is TGTGCCAGCAGTTGGCTACGGACAGGGGACGAGCAGTACTTC. Amino acids: CASSWLRTGDEQYF.

The chain combines TRBV19 with TRBJ1-4; D is perhaps TRBD1 (6 bases). CDR3 length equals 14 residues. Germline CDR1 reads LNHDA; CDR2 reads SQIVND (reference sequence). V shed 11 bases and J shed 8 bases, with 21 bases lying between them. The CDR3 reads CAVGLVQGSEKLFF. CDR3 DNA sequence: TGTGCCGTCGGATTGGTACAGGGATCGGAAAAACTGTTTTTT.

This clone has more than one count but fewer than ten. This sequence joins TRBV7-2 and TRBJ1-4; D uncertain. CDR1 and CDR2 (germline): SGHTA, FQGNSA. Deletions cut 1 base from V and 7 bases from J, with 16 bases between. The CDR3 covers 16 residues. The CDR3: CASSLEDLRAGEKLFF. The CDR3 nucleotides read TGTGCCAGCAGCTTAGAGGATCTCCGGGCGGGTGAAAAACTGTTTTTT.

The chain couples TRBV3-1 (or the pseudogene TRBV3-2) to TRBJ2-1; the match to TRBD2 covers 11 bases. With V trimmed by 6 bases and J by 8 bases, 9 bases remained unmatched. Germline V lookup: CDR1 LGHDT, CDR2 YNNKEL (reference sequence). The CDR3 has 15 residues. CDR3 residues: CASRPSSGGWYEQFF. The CDR3, as DNA: TGTGCCAGCAGACCGTCTAGCGGGGGGTGGTATGAGCAGTTCTTC.

Only one count was recorded for this clone. This chain uses TRBV5-1 with TRBJ2-7, with 13 positions matching TRBD2. V lost 4 bases to trimming and J lost 4 bases; unmatched junction nucleotides: 11. Germline CDR1 is SGHRS and CDR2 is YFSETQ. The CDR3 consists of 17 residues. The CDR3 here is CASSPLTGTSGEYEQYF. CDR3 in DNA: TGCGCCAGCAGCCCCCTTACCGGGACTAGCGGGGAATACGAGCAGTACTTC. The variable domain in full, with the rest retrieved from reference TRBV5-1 and TRBJ2-7, is KAGVTQTPRYLIKTRGQQVTLSCSPISGHRSVSWYQQTPGQGLQFLFEYFSETQRNKGNFPGRFSGRQFSNSRSEMNVSTLELGDSALYLCASSPLTGTSGEYEQYFGPGTRLTVT.

V and J are TRBV18 and TRBJ2-7; D is perhaps TRBD1 (5 bases). This CDR3 spans 12 amino acids. V was pared by 3 bases and J by 6 bases, with 9 bases between. Germline-derived CDR1 and CDR2 are KGHSH and LQKENI. CDR3 in amino acids: CASSPGLLEQYF. CDR3 nucleotide sequence: TGTGCCAGCTCACCGGGGCTCCTCGAGCAGTACTTC.

The CDR3: CASSLAGGPQHF. For the CDR3, the DNA is TGTGCCAGCAGCTTGGCTGGAGGGCCCCAGCATTTT. The chain uses TRBV5-8 and TRBJ1-5; D remains ambiguous. This CDR3 region has 12 residues. V gave up 0 bases and J gave up 9 bases, with 7 bases separating them. Germline V gene data show CDR1 as SGHTS and CDR2 as YDEGEE. Combining the CDR3 with reference TRBV5-8 and TRBJ1-5 gives the whole variable domain EAGVTQSPTHLIKTRGQQATLRCSPISGHTSVYWYQQALGLGLQFLLWYDEGEERNRGNFPPRFSGRQFPNYSSELNVNALELEDSALYLCASSLAGGPQHFGDGTRLSIL.

This rearrangement joins TRBV29-1 to TRBJ1-2; no firm D call. Looked up from germline, CDR1 is SQVTM and CDR2 is ANQGSEA. There are 11 residues in the CDR3. Trimming cost V 4 bases and J 4 bases, with 7 bases left between them. Written as DNA, the CDR3 is TGCAGCGTTGGTGCGGGCTATGGCTACACCTTC. It yields the protein CSVGAGYGYTF.

This clone was seen a single time. The chain carries TRBV5-1 and TRBJ2-6; TRBD2 is a possible D gene (5 bases). Trimming took off 4 bases at V and 1 base at J, with 21 bases between the two ends. The CDR3 sequence is 19 residues long. CDR1 SGHRS and CDR2 YFSETQ come from the germline V gene. The CDR3 bases are TGCGCCAGCAGCCTCAATGCGGGCTCGGGTAGTTCTGGGGCCAACGTCCTGACTTTC. Its translation: CASSLNAGSGSSGANVLTF. Full variable domain (outside the CDR3, taken from reference TRBV5-1 and TRBJ2-6): KAGVTQTPRYLIKTRGQQVTLSCSPISGHRSVSWYQQTPGQGLQFLFEYFSETQRNKGNFPGRFSGRQFSNSRSEMNVSTLELGDSALYLCASSLNAGSGSSGANVLTFGAGSRLTVL.